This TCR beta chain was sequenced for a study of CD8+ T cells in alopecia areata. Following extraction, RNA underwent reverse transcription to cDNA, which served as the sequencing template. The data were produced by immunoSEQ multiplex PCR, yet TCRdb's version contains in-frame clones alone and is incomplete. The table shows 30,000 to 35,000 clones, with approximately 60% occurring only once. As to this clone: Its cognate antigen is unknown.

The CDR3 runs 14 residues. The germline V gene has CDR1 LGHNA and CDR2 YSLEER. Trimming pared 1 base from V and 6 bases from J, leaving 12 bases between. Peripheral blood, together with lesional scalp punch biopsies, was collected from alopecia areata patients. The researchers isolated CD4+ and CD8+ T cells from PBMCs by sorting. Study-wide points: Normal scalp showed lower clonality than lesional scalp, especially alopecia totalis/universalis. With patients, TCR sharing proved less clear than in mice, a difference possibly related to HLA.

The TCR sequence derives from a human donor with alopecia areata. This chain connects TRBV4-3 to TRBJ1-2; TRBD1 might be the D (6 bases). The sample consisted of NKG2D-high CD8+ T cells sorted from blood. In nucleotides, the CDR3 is TGCGCCAGCAGCCAAGTGGCAGGGGAGAATGGCTACACCTTC. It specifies CASSQVAGENGYTF.